These 5 T cell receptor beta chains were all obtained from the same sample, sequenced in a study of T cell changes during pregnancy in multiple sclerosis. Here immunoSEQ multiplex PCR was the method, and the copy in TCRdb shows in-frame clones only, minus some. The sample yields tens of thousands of clones, about 88% seen once. Sequenced material: CD8+ T cells from peripheral blood mononuclear cells, taken in the third trimester of pregnancy. The origin of the receptors is a female donor with multiple sclerosis, enrolled in a pregnancy study.

The gene calls are TRBV28 and TRBJ1-5; maybe TRBD1 (5 bases). Germline V gives CDR1 MDHEN, CDR2 SYDVKM. CDR3 size: 17 residues. V shed 6 bases and J shed 2 bases, with 20 bases lying between them. The CDR3 here is CASSHYTGNVGNQPQHF. The CDR3 coding sequence is TGTGCCAGCAGCCACTATACAGGAAACGTAGGCAATCAGCCCCAGCATTTT.

This clone was found a few times. The CDR3 here is CAWKGNRNTEAFF. The DNA of the CDR3 is TGTGCCTGGAAGGGGAATAGGAACACTGAAGCTTTCTTT. V usage is TRBV30 and J usage is TRBJ1-1, with D perhaps matching TRBD1 (5 bases). This CDR3 has 13 residues. V lost 4 bases to trimming and J lost 1 base, with 10 bases between them. Germline CDR1 GTSNPN, CDR2 SVGIG (reference sequence).

V usage is TRBV10-2 and J usage is TRBJ2-6; TRBD1 matches 7 bases. The CDR3 has 17 amino acids. V shed 4 bases and J 0 bases; nucleotides not matched to a gene: 6. Germline CDR1 is WSHSY and CDR2 is SAAADI. As DNA, the CDR3 is TGCGCCAGCAGTGCCGGGACAGCTAGCTCTGGGGCCAACGTCCTGACTTTC. Encoded protein: CASSAGTASSGANVLTF.

V gene TRBV27 combines with J gene TRBJ1-2, with TRBD1 matching 9 bases. The junction had 12 bases not matched to a gene; V was cut back by 2 bases and J by 8 bases. The CDR3 is 16 residues long. The V gene's germline CDR1 is MNHEY and CDR2 SMNVEV (reference sequence). The CDR3, as DNA: TGTGCCAGCAGTTTAATAACAGGGGGCTATGGGGGCGGCTACACCTTC. This sequence encodes CASSLITGGYGGGYTF.

J is TRBJ2-7 and V is TRBV5-5, with 7 nucleotides matching TRBD1. This CDR3 region has 15 residues. Germline CDR1 is SGHKS and CDR2 is YYEKEE (reference sequence). V lost 4 bases and J lost 2; bases outside the gene matches: 9. DNA for the CDR3: TGTGCCAGCAGCCAAGAACAGGGGTATCCCTACGAGCAGTACTTC. It yields the protein CASSQEQGYPYEQYF. Full variable domain (outside the CDR3, taken from reference TRBV5-5 and TRBJ2-7): DAGVTQSPTHLIKTRGQQVTLRCSPISGHKSVSWYQQVLGQGPQFIFQYYEKEERGRGNFPDRFSARQFPNYSSELNVNALLLGDSALYLCASSQEQGYPYEQYFGPGTRLTVT.